Following are 16 T cell receptor beta chains from one sample sequenced in a study of beta chain features in type 1 diabetes. The isolated RNA, all of it, was reverse transcribed, so expressed TCRB transcripts were what got sequenced. Repertoires were generated with immunoSEQ multiplex PCR, while TCRdb's copy carries only in-frame clones and drops some. This sample has roughly 500,000 clones, with 11% found just once. The sample consisted of naive CD4+ T cells from blood. Source of these receptors: a woman aged 18-35 years in good health.

This clone has just a few counts. This chain uses TRBV7-9 with TRBJ2-3, with 11 positions matching TRBD1. CDR3 length: 17 amino acids. The germline CDR1 and CDR2 sequences are SEHNR and FQNEAQ (reference sequence). Trimming at V came to 6 bases and at J to 4 bases, leaving 12 bases not matched to a gene. CDR3 protein: CASSQSRDRGFSDTQYF. The CDR3 DNA is TGTGCCAGCAGTCAATCAAGGGACAGGGGGTTCTCAGATACGCAGTATTTT.

The rearrangement links TRBV28 to TRBJ2-7; D not certain. Germline values: CDR1 MDHEN, CDR2 SYDVKM. V gave up 3 bases and J gave up 6 bases, with 3 bases separating them. The CDR3 extends over 10 amino acids. This CDR3 reads CASSFREQYF. The CDR3 DNA sequence: TGTGCCAGCAGTTTTCGCGAGCAGTACTTC.

The genes are TRBV4-1 and TRBJ2-4; 7 nucleotides line up with TRBD1. Per germline, CDR1 MGHRA and CDR2 YSYEKL. The V segment lost 0 bases and the J segment 2 bases; nucleotides outside the gene matches: 7. The CDR3 runs to 17 residues. The CDR3 loop is CASSQERQGVSKNIQYF. The CDR3 DNA is TGCGCCAGCAGCCAAGAAAGGCAGGGGGTTTCCAAAAACATTCAGTACTTC.

There are a few counts of this clone. No DNA is shown, since the ends of the CDR3 on it are uncertain; the CDR3 is the one TCRdb lists. The V and J genes are TRBV2 and TRBJ2-7; TRBD2 is taken as the D call from the table, unchecked against the DNA. CDR1 and CDR2 from the germline V gene are SNHLY and FYNNEI. From its first to its last residue, the CDR3 has 11 amino acids. CDR3 residues: CASSTSVEQYF.

This clone was counted a few times. The chain uses TRBV14 and TRBJ2-3, with D uncertain. The V and J ends lost 1 base and 2 bases respectively, with 4 bases between them. The CDR3 contains 13 residues. Germline V gene data show CDR1 as SGHDN and CDR2 as FVKESK. The CDR3 bases are TGTGCCAGCAGCCAAGGGCCCACAGATACGCAGTATTTT. Translated, it gives CASSQGPTDTQYF.

This clone was recorded a few times. This chain joins TRBV18 and TRBJ2-5; 7 bases fit TRBD1. CDR1 and CDR2 (germline): KGHSH, LQKENI. Germline trimming cut 0 bases from V and 5 bases from J; bases unmatched to any gene: 6. The CDR3 contains 15 residues. The CDR3 is CASSPPGQRGETQYF. The CDR3 DNA follows: TGTGCCAGCTCACCACCGGGACAGCGTGGGGAGACCCAGTACTTC. Looking up the rest from reference TRBV18 and TRBJ2-5 gives the full variable domain: NAGVMQNPRHLVRRRGQEARLRCSPMKGHSHVYWYRQLPEEGLKFMVYLQKENIIDESGMPKERFSAEFPKEGPSILRIQQVVRGDSAAYFCASSPPGQRGETQYFGPGTRLLVL.

A few counts support this clone. The V call is TRBV25-1, the J call TRBJ2-7; D is possibly TRBD1 or TRBD2 (5 bases each). Trimming took 4 bases from V and 0 from J, leaving 19 bases between them. CDR3 length: 17 amino acids. Germline V gives CDR1 MGHDK, CDR2 SYGVNS. The CDR3 DNA follows: TGTGCCAGCAGTGCTCTAAGGCCCGGGACCAACTCCTACGAGCAGTACTTC. Translated, it gives CASSALRPGTNSYEQYF.

J is TRBJ1-6 and V is TRBV15; D unresolved. Between the trimmed V and J ends, which lost 0 bases and 7 bases, there was a span of 13 bases. Germline V gives CDR1 LNHNV, CDR2 YYDKDF (reference sequence). CDR3 length: 16 residues. In DNA form, the CDR3 reads TGTGCCACCAGCAGAGATATGTCGGCCCGGAATTCACCCCTCCACTTT. Translated, it gives CATSRDMSARNSPLHF.

This chain connects TRBV6-5 to TRBJ1-3; weak D call: TRBD1 (6 bases). CDR1 is MNHEY, CDR2 SVGAGI, per germline. The CDR3 consists of 13 residues. V lost 2 bases to trimming and J lost 8 bases, with 10 bases between them. The DNA for the CDR3 is TGTGCCAGCAGTTACGTACAGGGAGACACCATATATTTT. This codes for CASSYVQGDTIYF.

Only a few counts were recorded for this clone. The chain has TRBV2 and TRBJ2-5, with 12 bases that match TRBD1. The J segment lost 5 bases and the V segment lost 6 bases, leaving 10 bases of the junction unmatched. The length of the CDR3 is 16 residues. CDR1 and CDR2 (germline): SNHLY, FYNNEI. The CDR3 protein is CASRHPGQGAGETQYF. The CDR3 coding sequence is TGTGCCAGCAGACACCCGGGACAGGGGGCCGGGGAGACCCAGTACTTC.

This clone came up a few times. The CDR3 is CASSFGLRRDYSTDTQYF. The DNA of the CDR3 is TGTGCCAGCAGCTTTGGGTTACGGAGGGACTACAGCACAGATACGCAGTATTTT. The gene calls are TRBV5-4 and TRBJ2-3; 7 positions agree with TRBD2. The length of the CDR3 is 18 residues. The V segment lost 2 bases and the J segment 0 bases; nucleotides outside the gene matches: 12. In germline, CDR1 is SGHNT, CDR2 YYREEE (reference sequence).

This chain links TRBV6-1 with TRBJ2-7; D call uncertain. This CDR3 has 12 residues. V shed 4 bases and J shed 2 bases, with 6 bases lying between them. Germline V gene lookup returns CDR1 MNHNS and CDR2 SASEGT. The CDR3 DNA is TGTGCCAGCAGTGGCCAGACCTACGAGCAGTACGTC. It specifies CASSGQTYEQYV.

This clone was detected only a few times. The rearrangement uses TRBV18 and TRBJ2-7; D is unresolved. The CDR3 runs to 13 residues. Trimming removed 3 bases from V and 5 bases from J, with 11 bases in between. Per the germline V gene, CDR1 is KGHSH and CDR2 is LQKENI. The CDR3 DNA sequence: TGTGCCAGCTCACCCGGGTTTAGGAACGAGCAGTACGTC. Protein product: CASSPGFRNEQYV.

This clone was counted between two and nine times. This sample includes further DNA sequences coding for the same CDR3. The rearrangement joins TRBV7-9 to TRBJ2-3; 9 nucleotides align to TRBD1. V gave up 3 bases and J gave up 6 bases; unmatched junction bases: 1. Germline V lookup: CDR1 SEHNR, CDR2 FQNEAQ (reference sequence). This CDR3 is built from 13 residues. The CDR3 DNA reads as TGTGCCAGCAGCTTGGGGACAGGGGATACGCAGTATTTT. It codes for CASSLGTGDTQYF.

This chain links TRBV9 with TRBJ1-1; a possible D gene is TRBD1 (6 bases). V was clipped by 4 bases and J by 1 base, with 17 bases between them. Germline V gene sequence: CDR1 SGDLS, CDR2 YYNGEE. The CDR3 spans 16 residues. CDR3 protein: CASSPQNRVANTEAFF. In nucleotides, the CDR3 is TGTGCCAGCAGCCCCCAAAACAGGGTGGCGAACACTGAAGCTTTCTTT. Full variable domain (remainder filled in from reference TRBV9 and TRBJ1-1): DSGVTQTPKHLITATGQRVTLRCSPRSGDLSVYWYQQSLDQGLQFLIQYYNGEERAKGNILERFSAQQFPDLHSELNLSSLELGDSALYFCASSPQNRVANTEAFFGQGTRLTVV.

The genes are TRBV7-2 and TRBJ1-5, with 9 bases matching TRBD1. The junction had 5 bases not matched to a gene; V was cut back by 1 base and J by 1 base. Germline lookup yields CDR1 SGHTA and CDR2 FQGNSA. CDR3 length: 17 residues. The CDR3 nucleotides are TGTGCCAGCAGCTTAGGAGGGACAGGGTTGAGCAATCAGCCCCAGCATTTT. Translating it yields CASSLGGTGLSNQPQHF.